This entry is about one T cell receptor beta chain. The CDR3 loop spans 14 amino acids. Losses at the gene ends were 7 bases for V and 6 bases for J; bases not matched to a gene: 7. Germline CDR1 is SNHLY and CDR2 is FYNNEI. This entry is derived from a study of blood T cell repertoires in COVID-19. Looking at the study overall: The United States, Italy and Spain supplied acute and convalescent COVID-19 samples. Sample material is recorded as cDNA or gDNA derived from T cells, B-cell-depleted T cells, or PBMCs.

How the authors handled the data: Reference gene primer amplification in the assay estimated nucleated cell counts. The method was immunoSEQ multiplex PCR; TCRdb's version includes in-frame clones alone and lacks a portion of them. V and J calls and clone size are copied from that table; D and trimming were computed from the DNA. The sample lists roughly 230,000 clones, approximately 80% seen once, with around 26% in the top ten. The specimen sequenced was peripheral blood. This sequence was found in a man aged 40-49 years with acute or convalescent COVID-19. This rearrangement joins TRBV2 to TRBJ1-5, with 9 bases identical to TRBD1. The CDR3 is CASNQDRGGQPQHF. In nucleotides, the CDR3 is TGTGCCAGCAATCAGGACAGGGGTGGTCAGCCCCAGCATTTT.